This T cell receptor beta chain stems from a study of technical replicates of blood from a handful of donors. Between the trimmed V and J ends, which lost 6 bases and 5 bases, there was a span of 14 bases. The CDR3 has 13 residues. CDR1 is SEHNR, CDR2 FQNEAQ, per germline (reference sequence). The protocol was immunoSEQ multiplex PCR, while the TCRdb copy is restricted to in-frame clones and leaves out a portion. The table lists about 80,000 clones, approximately 97% of them singletons. Material: T cells isolated from PBMCs. J is TRBJ2-7 and V is TRBV7-9; the D gene is possibly TRBD2 (5 bases). This clonotype originated in a human donor in good health. In DNA, the CDR3 is TGTGCCAGCAGATCTACTAGTTTCCACGAGCAGTACTTC. This gives the protein CASRSTSFHEQYF.